This T cell receptor beta chain stems from a study of cytomegalovirus exposure and HLA in healthy donors. Study-wide findings and caveats: The authors confirmed in vitro that a few CMV-associated chains were specific for CMV antigens. The authors listed approximately 150 TCR beta chains as cytomegalovirus-associated.

In regard to this clone: The antigen is not known.

Donors counted as nominally healthy when sampled, yet unrecorded immune exposures were likely. PCR primers comprised 60 Vbeta and 13 Jbeta primers. Per the study methods: About 11 million shared chains were among the about 80 million unique TCR beta chains that a later analysis counted. TCRdb's copy holds only in-frame clones and misses some; the assay was immunoSEQ multiplex PCR. Clone size and V and J calls were adopted from that table, with D and trimming inferred from the DNA. The table lists about 170,000 clones, roughly 80% of them singletons. The CDR3 extends over 15 amino acids. Trimming cost V 7 bases and J 4 bases, with 20 bases left between them. The germline V gene encodes CDR1 SEHNR and CDR2 FQNEAQ (reference sequence).

This TCR was recovered from a male donor in good health and CMV-seronegative. The sequenced sample consisted of PBMCs. This chain links TRBV7-9 with TRBJ2-7; D not certain. In DNA form, the CDR3 reads TGTGCCAGCACCCAAGCAGGAATCACCCATTACGAGCAGTACTTC. This codes for CASTQAGITHYEQYF.